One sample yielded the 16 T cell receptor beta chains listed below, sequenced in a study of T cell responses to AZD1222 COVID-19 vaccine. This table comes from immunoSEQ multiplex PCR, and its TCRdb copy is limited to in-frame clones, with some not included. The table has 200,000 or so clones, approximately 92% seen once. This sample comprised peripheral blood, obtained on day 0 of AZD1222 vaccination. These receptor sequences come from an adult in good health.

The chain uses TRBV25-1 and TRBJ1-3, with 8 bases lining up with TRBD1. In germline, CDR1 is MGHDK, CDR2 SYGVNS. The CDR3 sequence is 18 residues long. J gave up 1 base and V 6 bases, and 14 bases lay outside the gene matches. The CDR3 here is CASSGTGGAERSGNTIYF. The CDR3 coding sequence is TGTGCCAGCAGCGGGACAGGCGGCGCAGAGAGGTCTGGAAACACCATATATTTT.

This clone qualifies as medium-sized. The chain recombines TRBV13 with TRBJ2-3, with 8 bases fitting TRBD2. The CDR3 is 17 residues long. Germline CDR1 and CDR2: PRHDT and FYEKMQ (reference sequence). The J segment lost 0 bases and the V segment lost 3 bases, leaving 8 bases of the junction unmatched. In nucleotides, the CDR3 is TGTGCCAGCAGCTTCCACCTAGCGGGCGGAAGCACAGATACGCAGTATTTT. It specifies CASSFHLAGGSTDTQYF.

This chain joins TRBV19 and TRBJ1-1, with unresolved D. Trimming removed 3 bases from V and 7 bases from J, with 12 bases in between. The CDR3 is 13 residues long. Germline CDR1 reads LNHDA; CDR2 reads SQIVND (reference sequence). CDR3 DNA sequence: TGTGCCAGTAGTATGGGCCCTGGCAGTGAAGCTTTCTTT. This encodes CASSMGPGSEAFF.

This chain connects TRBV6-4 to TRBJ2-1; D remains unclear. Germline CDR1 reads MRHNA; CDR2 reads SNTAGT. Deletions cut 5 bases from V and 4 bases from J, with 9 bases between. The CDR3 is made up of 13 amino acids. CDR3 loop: CASSLYPYNEQFF. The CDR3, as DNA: TGTGCCAGCAGTCTTTACCCATACAATGAGCAGTTCTTC.

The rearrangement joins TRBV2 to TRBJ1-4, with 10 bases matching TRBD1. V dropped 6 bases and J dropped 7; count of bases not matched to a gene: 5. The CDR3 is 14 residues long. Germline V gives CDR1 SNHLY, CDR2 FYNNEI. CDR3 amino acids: CASRRDRGGEKLFF. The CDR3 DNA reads TGTGCCAGCAGGAGGGACAGGGGAGGTGAAAAACTGTTTTTT. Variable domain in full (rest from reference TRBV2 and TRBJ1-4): EPEVTQTPSHQVTQMGQEVILRCVPISNHLYFYWYRQILGQKVEFLVSFYNNEISEKSEIFDDQFSVERPDGSNFTLKIRSTKLEDSAMYFCASRRDRGGEKLFFGSGTQLSVL.

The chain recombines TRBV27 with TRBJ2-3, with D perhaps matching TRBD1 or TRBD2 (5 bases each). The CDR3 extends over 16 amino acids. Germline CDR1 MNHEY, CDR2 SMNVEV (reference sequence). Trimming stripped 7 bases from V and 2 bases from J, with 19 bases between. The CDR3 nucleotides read TGTGCCAGCACCTGGGACCCCCGAGAATCCACAGATACGCAGTATTTT. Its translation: CASTWDPRESTDTQYF.

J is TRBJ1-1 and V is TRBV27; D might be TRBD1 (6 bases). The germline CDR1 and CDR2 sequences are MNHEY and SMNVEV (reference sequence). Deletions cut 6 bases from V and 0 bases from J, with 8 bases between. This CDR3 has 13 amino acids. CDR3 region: CASRGQMNTEAFF. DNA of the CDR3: TGTGCCAGCAGGGGACAAATGAACACTGAAGCTTTCTTT.

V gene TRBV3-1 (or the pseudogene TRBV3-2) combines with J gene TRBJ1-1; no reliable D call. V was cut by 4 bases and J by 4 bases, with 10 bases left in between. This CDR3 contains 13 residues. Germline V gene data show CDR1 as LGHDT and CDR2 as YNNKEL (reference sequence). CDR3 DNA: TGTGCCAGCAGCCCTACGCTGGGCACTGAAGCTTTCTTT. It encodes CASSPTLGTEAFF.

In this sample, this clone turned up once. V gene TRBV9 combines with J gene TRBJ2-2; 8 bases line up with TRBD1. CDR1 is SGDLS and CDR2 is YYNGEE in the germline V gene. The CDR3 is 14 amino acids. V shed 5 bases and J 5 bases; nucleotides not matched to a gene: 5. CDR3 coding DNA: TGTGCCAGCAGGCAGGGGGCGCTGACCGGGGAGCTGTTTTTT. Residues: CASRQGALTGELFF.

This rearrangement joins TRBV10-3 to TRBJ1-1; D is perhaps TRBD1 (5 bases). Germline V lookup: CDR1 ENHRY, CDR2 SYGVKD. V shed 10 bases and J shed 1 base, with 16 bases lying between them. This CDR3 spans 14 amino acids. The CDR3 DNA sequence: TGTGCCAGCACGAGGGGTGAGGGGAACACTGAAGCTTTCTTT. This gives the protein CASTRGEGNTEAFF.

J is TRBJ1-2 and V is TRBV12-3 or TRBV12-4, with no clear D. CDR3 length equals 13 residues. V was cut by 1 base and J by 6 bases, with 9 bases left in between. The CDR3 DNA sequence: TGTGCCAGCAGTTTAGGGGCGGGGAATGGCTACACCTTC. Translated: CASSLGAGNGYTF.

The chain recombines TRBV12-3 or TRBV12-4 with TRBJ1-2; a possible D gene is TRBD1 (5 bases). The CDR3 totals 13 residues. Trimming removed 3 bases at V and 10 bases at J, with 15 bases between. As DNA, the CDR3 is TGTGCCAGCAGTTTTGGGGGACGAGAAGCCTACACCTTC. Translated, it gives CASSFGGREAYTF.

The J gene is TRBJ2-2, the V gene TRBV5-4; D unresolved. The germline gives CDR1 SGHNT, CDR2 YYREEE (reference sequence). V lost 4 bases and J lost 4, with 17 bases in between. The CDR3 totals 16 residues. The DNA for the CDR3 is TGTGCCAGCAGCCCGCAAGTACGGTTGGGCACCGGGGAGCTGTTTTTT. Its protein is CASSPQVRLGTGELFF.

DNA of the CDR3: TGCGCCAGCAGCCTAGCGGATCCGCCCTACAATGAGCAGTTCTTC. This gives the protein CASSLADPPYNEQFF. This chain links TRBV5-1 with TRBJ2-1; 7 bases agree with TRBD2. Trimming removed 4 bases from V and 2 bases from J; junction bases left unmatched: 6. The CDR3 is 15 amino acids. Germline values: CDR1 SGHRS, CDR2 YFSETQ.

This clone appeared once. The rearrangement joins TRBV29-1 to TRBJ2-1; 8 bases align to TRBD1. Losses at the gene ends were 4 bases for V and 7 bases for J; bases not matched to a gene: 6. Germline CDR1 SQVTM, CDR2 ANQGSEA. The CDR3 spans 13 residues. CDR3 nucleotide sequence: TGCAGCGTTGGGGGACAGGCTAAAAATGAGCAGTTCTTC. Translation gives CSVGGQAKNEQFF.

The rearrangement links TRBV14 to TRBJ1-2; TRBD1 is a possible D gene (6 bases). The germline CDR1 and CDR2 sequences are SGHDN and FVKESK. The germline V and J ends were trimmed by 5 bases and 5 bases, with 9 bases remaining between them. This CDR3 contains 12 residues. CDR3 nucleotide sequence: TGTGCCAGCAGCGGGAGGGGGTATGGCTACACCTTC. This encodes CASSGRGYGYTF.